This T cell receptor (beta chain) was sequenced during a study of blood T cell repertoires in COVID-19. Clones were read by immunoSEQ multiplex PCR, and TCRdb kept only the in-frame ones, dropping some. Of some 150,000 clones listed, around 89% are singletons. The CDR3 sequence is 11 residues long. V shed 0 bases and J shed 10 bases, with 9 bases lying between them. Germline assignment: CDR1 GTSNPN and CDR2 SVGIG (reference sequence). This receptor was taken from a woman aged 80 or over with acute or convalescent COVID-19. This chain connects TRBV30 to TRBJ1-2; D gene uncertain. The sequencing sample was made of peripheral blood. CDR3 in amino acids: CAWSVRGNYTF. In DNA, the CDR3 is TGTGCCTGGAGTGTCCGGGGAAACTACACCTTC.